This T cell receptor (beta chain) was obtained from a study of T cells in narcolepsy. Whole-study context: Patients with NT1 or NT2 and healthy control donors were enrolled. Study results and caveats: Reportedly, autoreactive clonotypes were serially detected in patients' blood but not controls'. Some memory CD4+ repertoires had no autoreactive clone sequences. HCRT-specific and TRIB2-specific autoreactive clonotypes appeared among same-patient CSF and blood CD4+ clonotypes.

This CDR3 has 15 amino acids. Trimming removed 3 bases at V and 8 bases at J, with 18 bases between. The germline V gene encodes CDR1 SNHLY and CDR2 FYNNEI. Repertoires were generated with immunoSEQ multiplex PCR, while TCRdb's copy carries only in-frame clones and drops some. The data hold some 30,000 clones, with roughly three quarters observed a single time. Only one count was recorded for this clone. Its antigen is not known. J is TRBJ2-3 and V is TRBV2; D ambiguous. Sequencing was performed on memory (CD45RA-) CD4+ T cells from blood. The source is a human donor in good health. The CDR3 region is CASSEGGISRSTQYF. Here the CDR3 DNA reads TGTGCCAGCAGTGAGGGCGGCATATCCCGGAGTACGCAGTATTTT.